The text below deals with one TCR beta chain. This clone was observed a single time. Its antigen specificity is not known. Within one base of it there is no much larger clone, and no base qualities were kept. The cohort comprised more than 550 healthy bone marrow donors. Cohort members were all nominally healthy when sampled, although unrecorded immune exposures were likely present. The donor was CMV seronegative and belonged to the group of 320 or so seronegative cohort members. Each donor provided a peripheral blood sample, and peripheral blood mononuclear cells were used for TCR beta sequencing. Genomic DNA extraction from the blood cell samples was performed with the Qiagen DNeasy Blood Extraction Kit. Library preparation employed the immunoSEQ multiplex PCR assay. A mixture of 60 forward primers for TCR Vbeta segments and 13 reverse primers for TCR Jbeta segments was used in the multiplex PCR. A multiplex PCR assay on genomic DNA amplified the CDR3 region of rearranged TCR beta genes. On the Illumina HiSeq System, the amplified TCR beta libraries were sequenced as 87-base-pair reads. The published analysis was carried out like this. Across the 500 to 750 repertoires, a later analysis counted roughly 77 million unique TCR beta chains, about 10 million of which were shared by at least two donors. To remove PCR and sequencing errors, raw reads were error-corrected and collapsed into unique sequences using a nearest-neighbor algorithm that merged closely related sequences. CDR3 sequences were aligned to IMGT reference sequences to assign V, D and J gene segments. Each retained sequence needed at least a six-nucleotide match to both a V gene segment and a J gene segment. A rearrangement counted as productive if the CDR3 had no stop codons and remained in frame with V and J, and every other rearrangement counted as non-productive. Following IMGT convention, CDR3 was defined as the stretch from the second conserved V-encoded cysteine to the conserved J-encoded phenylalanine. The earlier analysis of roughly 590 of the donors excluded sequences that lacked an unambiguous match to a single V gene segment. In an earlier analysis of 587 of the donors, V segments were called functional above 56.7% productive rearrangements and were called segregating when the between-donor standard deviation exceeded 5%. A statistical classification framework was built to diagnose cytomegalovirus status from the catalog of TCR beta chain sequences. V and J gene assignment, in a later analysis, came from comparing TCR nucleotide sequences with IMGT/GENE-DB human TR gene sequences. In a later analysis, CDR3 sequences and most-parsimonious VDJ recombination scenarios were assigned using the TCRdist pipeline. A later analysis defined each TCR beta chain by its CDR3 amino acid sequence plus V-gene family, and excluded reads lacking a unique V-gene family. To address suspected cross-contamination and a sequencing artifact, a later analysis removed approximately 600 highly shared, low-generation-probability nucleotide sequences. In a later analysis, a clonal expansion index was calculated for each public chain from normalized within-repertoire ranks of inferred template counts. In a later analysis, generation probabilities were computed using a VDJ recombination model fitted to out-of-frame rearrangements, and the results were checked against IGoR. Hypergeometric tests were used in a later analysis to score TCR-TCR, TCR-HLA and TCR-CMV co-occurrence, with a repertoire-size bias correction applied to the TCR pairs. A later analysis estimated false discovery rates by permuting HLA or CMV assignments 20 times. In a later analysis, co-occurring TCRs were grouped with DBSCAN, and TCRdist sequence similarity was added when clustering was performed within HLA-allele-positive subsets. For co-occurrence clustering, repertoires with fewer than 30,000 or more than 120,000 public chains were excluded, along with about five repertoires with anomalous nucleotide sharing. Held by TCRdb, this immuneACCESS table contains in-frame sequences only and omits some clones. Under half of the omission traces to an unresolved V gene where checked; the cause of the rest is unknown. Clone size and the V and J calls come from that table; the DNA yielded D and trimming. This sample has around 200,000 clones in its table, and more than 60% of those were observed once. Of the sample, roughly a sixth is held by the ten largest clones.

This record belongs to a study of cytomegalovirus exposure and HLA in healthy donors (dated by TCRdb to about 2017). About the study as a whole: According to an earlier analysis of around 600 of the donors, about 179 million T cells yielded 120 million or so unique TCR beta sequences and approximately 300 Gb of sequence data. The aim of the study was to test whether cataloging public T cell receptors could identify signatures of past pathogen exposure. An earlier analysis of around 640 of the donors used high-throughput TCR beta sequencing to judge whether each TCR beta V gene segment behaved as functional or pseudogenic. HLA typing included class I and class II loci at four-digit resolution. Donor age, sex, ethnicity and CMV serostatus were compiled together with the repertoire data. In a later analysis, previously published TCR beta repertoires from 550 to 700 donors were re-analyzed and high-resolution HLA genotyping was added so that TCR occurrence patterns could be studied. About 330 gigabases of sequencing data and about 92 million unique TCR sequences made up an early release that covered approximately 650 HLA-typed donors. Among roughly 370 genotyped donors of the cohort, an average of 235,054 unique TCR beta nucleotide sequences were sequenced per donor, roughly 20% of them non-productive. Along with the 666-subject first cohort, a separate validation cohort of roughly 110 different subjects was used. The number of typed donors differed by locus: about 620-630 for A, B, C, DRB1 and DQB1; 522 for DQA1; approximately 610 for DPA1; and approximately 450 for DPB1. Because of strong linkage in the cohort, 4 to 6 DR-DQ haplotypes were treated as single units for association and clustering. A later genetic analysis took genome-wide SNP genotypes for about three fifths of the 666 donors and used that subset as a discovery cohort. Using immunosequencing, the study profiled T cell repertoires from roughly 650 subjects and related those repertoires to cytomegalovirus serostatus. Every repertoire in the discovery cohort had been generated on one and the same sequencing platform. Rather than using new phenotypic data, the later analysis identified candidate immune exposures from TCR beta sequences and from how often those sequences occurred across donors. The genetic ancestry cluster associated with self-reported Caucasian donors included 81% of the roughly 400 genotyped donors. High-throughput TCR immunosequencing, statistical association of individual TCRs with disease status, and machine learning were combined to predict cytomegalovirus infection status.

The CDR3 contains 15 residues, cysteine and phenylalanine counted. Solely the CDR3 DNA is kept, with 45 bases framed from the first base. V is shortened by 5 bases, J by 4 bases, and the region joining them spans 17 bases. From the germline V gene, CDR1 is SGHTA and CDR2 is FQGNSA. Overall results and qualifications from the work: In both the original and validation cohorts, the classifier was reported to diagnose cytomegalovirus status with high specificity and sensitivity. An earlier analysis of around 600 of the donors showed that most TCR beta V segments appeared in productive rearrangements either about 87% or about 30% of the time, which broadly matched IMGT annotations. According to a later analysis, most CMV-associated TCR beta chains appeared to be HLA-restricted, and the HLA associations seemed to be driven largely by CMV exposure. In a later analysis, TCR association rates were found to vary across HLA loci, with the most associated TCRs seen for DRB1 alleles and the fewest for HLA-C alleles. The 87-base-pair reads could not distinguish some IMGT-functional V segments, including TRBV6-2 and TRBV6-3, so those segments were excluded. A further reported finding was that TCR beta sequences accurately predicted the HLA-A and HLA-B alleles for most subjects in the first cohort. V-gene and J-gene trimming of TCR beta chains was associated with a missense DCLRE1C variant in a later genetic analysis, and the association was replicated in an independent cohort. A later analysis reported that several top co-occurrence clusters appeared linked to parvovirus B19, influenza, CMV and Epstein-Barr virus. When HLA alleles, especially DR and DQ, strongly co-occurred, TCR associations were difficult to assign to individual alleles. A later analysis found that HLA-associated TCR beta chains were more clonally expanded and had lower generation probabilities than equally common non-associated chains. Only TCR beta chains were sequenced in this cohort, and the absence of alpha or paired-chain data limited detectable features. In a later analysis, 16,951 TCR beta sequences were associated with specific HLA alleles at a false discovery rate of 0.05. A total of about 150 TCR beta chains were listed by the study as associated with cytomegalovirus. Most TCR sequences were observed very rarely across donors, whereas some public TCRs were present in many individuals. The authors suggested that the approach could potentially be generalized to other disease states and immunological phenotypes. A few of the identified cytomegalovirus-associated TCR beta chains were confirmed in vitro to be specific for cytomegalovirus antigens. A cluster of highly shared sequence variants was judged likely to represent a technical artifact of the sequencing pipeline. A later genetic analysis reported fewer N-insertions in productive TCRs among donors in an Asian-associated ancestry cluster than the roughly 700-donor mean. Because counts were too low, around 18 rarely observed V segments, including chromosome 9 orphons, were left out of the earlier analysis of a few hundred of the donors. Linkage disequilibrium might explain the correlated functional status among segregating V segments, but an unknown experimental factor could not be excluded. Because some donors lacked HLA typing at each locus, the association tests relied only on the typed subset. Immune exposure information for the cohort was limited to CMV serostatus. Presence/absence analyses assumed roughly uniform sequencing depth across donors, an assumption that may not hold.

This clonotype was obtained from a man aged 40-50 years in good health and CMV-seronegative. The sequence links TRBV7-2 to TRBJ1-2, and the D gene may be TRBD1, 5 bases matching. The material sequenced was PBMCs. The CDR3 sequence is CASSPESGRGYGYTF. The DNA is as follows: TGTGCCAGCAGCCCAGAGTCGGGGCGGGGCTATGGCTACACCTTC.